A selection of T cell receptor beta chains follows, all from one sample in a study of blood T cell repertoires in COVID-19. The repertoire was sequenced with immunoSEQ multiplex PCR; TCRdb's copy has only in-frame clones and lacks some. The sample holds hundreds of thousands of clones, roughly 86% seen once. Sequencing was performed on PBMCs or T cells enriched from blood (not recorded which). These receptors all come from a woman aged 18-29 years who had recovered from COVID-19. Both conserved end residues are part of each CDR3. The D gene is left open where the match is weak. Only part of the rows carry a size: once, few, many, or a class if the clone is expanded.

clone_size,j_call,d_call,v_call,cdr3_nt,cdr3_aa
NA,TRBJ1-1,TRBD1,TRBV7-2,TGTGCCAGCAGCTCTCAACAGGGGAGCACTGAAGCTTTCTTT,CASSSQQGSTEAFF
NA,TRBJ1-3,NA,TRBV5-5,TGTGCCAGCAGAAAGGACACCAGCTCTGGAAACACCATATATTTT,CASRKDTSSGNTIYF
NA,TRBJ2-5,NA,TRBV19,TGTGCCAGTATCTGGGACTTCCAAGAGACCCAGTACTTC,CASIWDFQETQYF
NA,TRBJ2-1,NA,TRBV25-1,TGTGCCAGCAGTGATAGATTGGGGGCCCCTATGAATGAGCAGTTCTTC,CASSDRLGAPMNEQFF
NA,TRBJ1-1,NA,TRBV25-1,TGTGCCAGCAGTGAATTCGGCAGGCTGAACACTGAAGCTTTCTTT,CASSEFGRLNTEAFF
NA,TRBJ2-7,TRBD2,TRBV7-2,TGTGCCAGCAGCCGTGGACTAGCGGGGGACGAGCAGTACTTC,CASSRGLAGDEQYF
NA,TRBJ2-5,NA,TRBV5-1,TGCGCCAGCAGGACGGGGGACCAAGAGACCCAGTACTTC,CASRTGDQETQYF
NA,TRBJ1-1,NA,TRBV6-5,TGTGCCAGCAGTCGACAGGCTTTGAACACTGAAGCTTTCTTT,CASSRQALNTEAFF
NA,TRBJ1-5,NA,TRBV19,TGTGCCAGTAGTATAGGCGCCCAGCCCCAGCATTTT,CASSIGAQPQHF
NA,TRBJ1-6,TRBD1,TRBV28,TGTGCCAGCAGTTTATTCGCCACAGGGGCCTATAATTCACCCCTCCACTTT,CASSLFATGAYNSPLHF
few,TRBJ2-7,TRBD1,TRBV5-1,TGCGCCAGCAGCGAGGGACAGCACTACGAGCAGTACTTC,CASSEGQHYEQYF
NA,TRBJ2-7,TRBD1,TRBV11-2,TGTGCCAGCAGCGATCGACCGGGACAGGGTACCTACGAGCAGTACTTC,CASSDRPGQGTYEQYF
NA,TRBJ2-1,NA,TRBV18,TGTGCCAGCTCTCCCACACGGGGAGACAATGAGCAGTTCTTC,CASSPTRGDNEQFF
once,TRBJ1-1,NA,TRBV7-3,TGTGCCAGCAGCTCTTTCTCATTGGCTAACACTGAAGCTTTCTTT,CASSSFSLANTEAFF
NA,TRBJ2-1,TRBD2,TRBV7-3,TGTGCCAGCAGCTTAACGGGAGGGGAGGAGCAGTTCTTC,CASSLTGGEEQFF
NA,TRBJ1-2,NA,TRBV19,TGTGCCAGTAGTATTCCGGGAAAAGACTATGGCTACACCTTC,CASSIPGKDYGYTF
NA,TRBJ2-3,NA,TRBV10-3,TGTGCCATCAGCGGGGAGACAGATACGCAGTATTTT,CAISGETDTQYF
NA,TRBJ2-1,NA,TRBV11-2,TGTGCCAGCAGCTTCAACCGCGGTCTTTTCTACAATGAGCAGTTCTTC,CASSFNRGLFYNEQFF
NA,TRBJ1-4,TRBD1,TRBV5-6,TGTGCCAGCAGCTTGGTGGACAGGGGGCGAGTGGGAGAAAAACTGTTTTTT,CASSLVDRGRVGEKLFF
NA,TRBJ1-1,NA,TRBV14,TGTGCCAGCAGCCTCATAGACGCTAGGTTTATGAACACTGAAGCTTTCTTT,CASSLIDARFMNTEAFF
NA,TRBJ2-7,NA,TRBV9,TGTGCCAGCAGTAAGGGAGATTTTCGATACGAGCAGTACTTC,CASSKGDFRYEQYF
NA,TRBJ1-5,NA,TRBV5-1,TGCGCCAGCAGCTCGGGAGTAGGAGGCAATCAGCCCCAGCATTTT,CASSSGVGGNQPQHF
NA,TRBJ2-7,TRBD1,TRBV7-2,TGTGCCAGCAGCTCCCAGACAGGGATCGGGCCCTACGAGCAGTACTTC,CASSSQTGIGPYEQYF
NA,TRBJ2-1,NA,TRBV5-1,TGCGCCAGCAGCTTTCCCGGACAGTACAATGAGCAGTTCTTC,CASSFPGQYNEQFF
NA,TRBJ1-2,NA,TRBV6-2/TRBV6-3,TGTGCCAGCAGTTATTTGGACAGAACTAACTATGGCTACACCTTC,CASSYLDRTNYGYTF
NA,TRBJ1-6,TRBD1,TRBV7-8,TGTGCCAGCAGCCCAGCCCTATCAGGGGGAAAAGGTTCACCCCTCCACTTT,CASSPALSGGKGSPLHF